A single sample gave rise to the 19 T cell receptor beta chains below, sequenced in a study of regulatory T cells in long-lasting Graves disease. Time point defined: persistent/refractory GD, antithyroid drugs over 5 years with positive TRAb. The authors made the TCR library using RNA they extracted from PBMCs. Libraries of TCR beta came from iRepertoire HTBI primers plus Arm-PCR of CDR3 regions. TCRdb called the multiplex PCR reads again in MiXCR, with one record for every CDR3 protein. Of over 250,000 distinct CDR3 sequences listed, 20% to 25% were seen once; the top ten hold 56%. The sample was peripheral blood mononuclear cells (PBMCs), taken when the disease was refractory, from a patient treated with antithyroid drugs. The receptors were gathered from a female donor with Graves disease.

This chain links TRBV9 with TRBJ1-1; D gene ambiguous. This CDR3 region has 14 residues. Germline CDR1 SGDLS, CDR2 YYNGEE. The V end was cut by 0 bases, the J end by 3 bases, with 9 bases between. CDR3 DNA sequence: TGTGCCAGCAGCGTAGCTTTAGGTGACACTGAAGCTTTCTTT. This gives the protein CASSVALGDTEAFF.

The V gene is TRBV28, the J gene TRBJ1-5; D not certain. The V end was cut by 1 base, the J end by 5 bases, with 9 bases between. This CDR3 comprises 14 residues. Germline V gene data show CDR1 as MDHEN and CDR2 as SYDVKM. CDR3 amino acids: CASSLSGGHQPQHF. The CDR3 nucleotides are TGTGCCAGCAGTTTATCAGGTGGCCATCAGCCCCAGCATTTT.

This clonotype was seen at least ten times. The rearrangement joins TRBV5-1 to TRBJ2-7; 7 positions agree with TRBD1. V was pared by 5 bases and J by 2 bases, with 10 bases of the junction left unmatched. The CDR3 totals 15 residues. Germline V gives CDR1 SGHRS, CDR2 YFSETQ. CDR3: CASSLQGLGTYEQYF. The CDR3 DNA reads TGCGCCAGCAGTTTACAGGGGTTAGGGACCTACGAGCAGTACTTC.

The chain combines TRBV28 with TRBJ2-1, with 9 bases lining up with TRBD2. The CDR3 runs 14 residues. From germline, CDR1 is MDHEN and CDR2 SYDVKM. Unmatched junction bases numbered 8, after V lost 8 bases and J lost 6 bases. DNA of the CDR3: TGTGCCAGCGCCTATTCTAGCGGGGTCAATGAGCAGTTCTTC. The encoded protein is CASAYSSGVNEQFF.

This clonotype turned up a few times. This chain uses TRBV7-2 with TRBJ2-7, with 10 bases matching TRBD2. The CDR3 spans 15 residues. V trimming: 3 bases; J trimming: 5 bases; junction bases outside the gene matches: 7. Germline loops: CDR1 SGHTA, CDR2 FQGNSA. The CDR3 sequence is CASSFGGLAPDEQYF. The CDR3 bases are TGTGCCAGCAGCTTCGGGGGACTAGCGCCCGACGAGCAGTACTTC.

This clonotype was seen a handful of times. V gene TRBV6-2 or TRBV6-3 combines with J gene TRBJ2-7, with D possibly TRBD2 on 6 matching bases. CDR3 length: 14 residues. The V end lost 2 bases, the J end lost 3 bases, and 11 bases lay between the germline ends. In germline, CDR1 is MNHEY, CDR2 SVGEGT. The CDR3 DNA reads TGTGCCAGCAGTTACCAGTGGGGACTCTACGAGCAGTACTTC. Translated, it gives CASSYQWGLYEQYF.

This clonotype was counted many times. This chain links TRBV6-5 with TRBJ2-5; TRBD1 is a possible D gene (6 bases). The germline V and J ends were trimmed by 0 bases and 1 base, with 9 bases remaining between them. The CDR3 extends over 15 amino acids. CDR1 and CDR2 (germline): MNHEY, SVGAGI. In nucleotides, the CDR3 is TGTGCCAGCAGTTACTCGGGCAGGGGCCAAGAGACCCAGTACTTC. It is translated as CASSYSGRGQETQYF.

The chain employs TRBV18 and TRBJ1-1, with no clear D. Germline V gives CDR1 KGHSH, CDR2 LQKENI. The CDR3 covers 16 residues. The V end was cut by 3 bases, the J end by 0 bases, with 14 bases between. CDR3 sequence (DNA): TGTGCCAGCTCACCCCGCCCAACTCCTATGAACACTGAAGCTTTCTTT. Protein sequence: CASSPRPTPMNTEAFF.

As regards this clonotype: One end of the junction does not line up with germline, which may come from a read error. V and J are TRBV7-2 and TRBJ1-4; D remains unclear. CDR1 and CDR2 (germline): SGHTA, FQGNSA. The CDR3 runs to 14 residues. This chain's CDR3 is CASSLQETNEKLLF. The CDR3 DNA follows: TGTGCCAGCAGCTTGCAGGAAACTAATGAAAAACTGCTTTTT.

This clonotype was seen repeatedly, ten times or more. The rearrangement uses TRBV14 and TRBJ1-1; D gene unclear. V lost 0 bases and J lost 4, with 0 bases in between. Germline V CDR1 and CDR2: SGHDN, FVKESK. This CDR3 has 11 residues. The CDR3 sequence: CASSQDTEAFF. In DNA form, the CDR3 reads TGTGCCAGCAGCCAAGACACTGAAGCTTTCTTT.

Worth noting for this clonotype: Likely a read error: the CDR3 ends without its conserved phenylalanine or tryptophan. This chain connects TRBV12-3 or TRBV12-4 to TRBJ2-2; D might be TRBD1 (6 bases). Trimming cost V 6 bases and J 1 base, with 12 bases left between them. The CDR3 runs 15 residues. The CDR3 reads CASSPRDMNTGELFL. The CDR3 DNA is TGTGCCAGCAGCCCGAGGGACATGAACACCGGGGAGCTGTTTCTT.

This clonotype was detected only a few times. The chain joins TRBV6-1 to TRBJ2-5; D remains unclear. Between the trimmed V and J ends, which lost 6 bases and 4 bases, there was a span of 15 bases. The germline V gene has CDR1 MNHNS and CDR2 SASEGT. This CDR3 spans 14 amino acids. The CDR3 coding sequence is TGTGCCAGCAGCCAGACTTTCCTCCCAGAGACCCAGTACTTC. As protein: CASSQTFLPETQYF.

At least ten counts were recorded for this clonotype. V gene TRBV7-9 combines with J gene TRBJ2-5, with TRBD1 matching over 7 bases. Germline loops: CDR1 SEHNR, CDR2 FQNEAQ (reference sequence). V shed 5 bases and J 4 bases; nucleotides not matched to a gene: 7. The CDR3 consists of 14 residues. The CDR3 DNA is TGTGCCAGCAGCCCAGACAGGGCGGGAGAGACCCAGTACTTC. Translating gives CASSPDRAGETQYF.

The gene calls are TRBV5-1 and TRBJ2-6; 8 bases are shared with TRBD1. Looked up from germline, CDR1 is SGHRS and CDR2 is YFSETQ. Trimming at V came to 4 bases and at J to 1 base, leaving 4 bases not matched to a gene. This CDR3 is 16 amino acids long. The CDR3: CASSSDRGSGANVLTF. The CDR3 DNA is TGCGCCAGCAGCAGTGACAGGGGATCTGGGGCCAACGTCCTGACTTTC.

This clonotype has a count of ten or more. This sequence joins TRBV6-5 and TRBJ2-5; 13 bases fit TRBD2. The CDR3 is made up of 18 amino acids. The trim removed 2 bases at V and 0 bases at J, leaving 6 bases unmatched. The germline V gene encodes CDR1 MNHEY and CDR2 SVGAGI. The CDR3 spells CASSYVLAGGPYQETQYF. Here the CDR3 DNA reads TGTGCCAGCAGTTACGTACTAGCGGGAGGGCCGTACCAAGAGACCCAGTACTTC.

The chain has TRBV28 and TRBJ2-4; D may be TRBD2 (5 bases). Germline CDR1 is MDHEN and CDR2 is SYDVKM. Trimming removed 1 base from V and 0 bases from J, with 10 bases in between. The CDR3 has 16 amino acids. The DNA of the CDR3 is TGTGCCAGCAGTTTATTGAGGGTTGGAGCCAAAAACATTCAGTACTTC. It yields the protein CASSLLRVGAKNIQYF.

The rearrangement joins TRBV20-1 to TRBJ2-1; 13 nucleotides agree with TRBD2. Germline-derived CDR1 and CDR2 are DFQATT and SNEGSKA (reference sequence). V lost 5 bases to trimming and J lost 6 bases; unmatched junction nucleotides: 7. CDR3 length: 15 residues. The CDR3 coding sequence is TGCAGTGCTCCGAGACTAGCGGGAGGACTCAATGAGCAGTTCTTC. This gives the protein CSAPRLAGGLNEQFF.

The chain combines TRBV28 with TRBJ2-1; no firm D call. Germline CDR1 and CDR2: MDHEN and SYDVKM. The CDR3 runs 14 residues. V lost 5 bases, J lost 0 bases, and 8 bases lay in between. The CDR3: CASSDSSSYNEQFF. The CDR3 nucleotides are TGTGCCAGCAGTGATTCTAGCTCCTACAATGAGCAGTTCTTC. Based on the CDR3 plus reference TRBV28 and TRBJ2-1, the full variable domain is DVKVTQSSRYLVKRTGEKVFLECVQDMDHENMFWYRQDPGLGLRLIYFSYDVKMKEKGDIPEGYSVSREKKERFSLILESASTNQTSMYLCASSDSSSYNEQFFGPGTRLTVL.

This clonotype was recorded at least ten times. The rearrangement joins TRBV7-8 to TRBJ1-1; 7 bases fit TRBD1. J lost 0 bases, V lost 0 bases, and 7 bases had no gene match. The CDR3 is made up of 17 amino acids. The germline CDR1 and CDR2 sequences are SGHVS and FQNEAQ. The CDR3 reads CASSLALGQIMNTEAFF. The CDR3 coding sequence is TGTGCCAGCAGCTTAGCTCTGGGACAGATAATGAACACTGAAGCTTTCTTT.